What follows are 9 T cell receptor beta chains derived from one specimen sequenced in a study of control samples from healthy donors and cancer patients. Profiling relied on immunoSEQ multiplex PCR, and the TCRdb table lists in-frame clones only, not all of them. The sample has about 97,000 clones; under 95% are singletons. Sequencing was done on a sample of blood. The receptors derive from a woman aged 18-29 years in good health.

This chain connects TRBV6-5 to TRBJ2-7, with D perhaps TRBD1 (5 bases). Germline CDR1 is MNHEY and CDR2 is SVGAGI. This CDR3 comprises 11 residues. Trimming stripped 10 bases from V and 3 bases from J, with 10 bases between. CDR3 sequence (DNA): TGTGCCACGATACAGGTCTACGAGCAGTACTTC. It translates to CATIQVYEQYF.

The rearrangement joins TRBV19 to TRBJ2-1; no reliable D call. CDR3 length: 15 residues. CDR1 and CDR2 (germline): LNHDA, SQIVND (reference sequence). V was trimmed by 1 base and J by 0 bases, leaving 7 bases between them. CDR3 loop: CASSIADSSYNEQFF. The CDR3 nucleotides are TGTGCCAGTAGTATAGCGGATAGCTCCTACAATGAGCAGTTCTTC.

The V and J genes are TRBV2 and TRBJ2-2, with 10 positions matching TRBD2. Germline V gives CDR1 SNHLY, CDR2 FYNNEI. This CDR3 comprises 18 residues. V trimming: 8 bases; J trimming: 3 bases; junction bases outside the gene matches: 15. The CDR3 DNA follows: TGTGCCAGCCGTACGGGGGCTAGCGGGAGTCAACACACCGGGGAGCTGTTTTTT. Its protein is CASRTGASGSQHTGELFF.

The chain carries TRBV11-2 and TRBJ2-7; 12 bases map to TRBD2. Germline V gives CDR1 SGHAT, CDR2 FQNNGV. The CDR3 spans 16 residues. Trimming took 1 base from V and 6 from J; bases not matched to a gene: 7. The DNA of the CDR3 is TGTGCCAGCAGCTTAGCCCCGCTAGCGGGGGGGCGCGAGCAGTACTTC. Amino acid sequence: CASSLAPLAGGREQYF.

The chain links TRBV6-2 or TRBV6-3 to TRBJ2-1; a possible D gene is TRBD1 (5 bases). The CDR3 length is 12 residues. Trimming pared 0 bases from V and 8 bases from J, leaving 5 bases between. Germline CDR1 is MNHEY and CDR2 is SVGEGT. CDR3 coding DNA: TGTGCCAGCAGTTACTCAGGGGATGAGCAGTTCTTC. This sequence encodes CASSYSGDEQFF.

V gene TRBV19 combines with J gene TRBJ1-1; D unclear. V lost 6 bases and J 4 bases, leaving 15 bases between the germline ends. Germline V gives CDR1 LNHDA, CDR2 SQIVND (reference sequence). This CDR3 comprises 14 residues. In DNA form, the CDR3 reads TGTGCCAGTAGACGCCTCGGCCGTTCCACTGAAGCTTTCTTT. Translating it yields CASRRLGRSTEAFF.

This chain joins TRBV28 and TRBJ1-2, with D unresolved. V dropped 9 bases and J dropped 2 bases, with 7 bases sitting between them. The V gene's germline CDR1 is MDHEN and CDR2 SYDVKM. CDR3 size: 11 residues. CDR3 coding DNA: TGTGCCAGTAGGGTAAACTATGGCTACACCTTC. It codes for CASRVNYGYTF.

This sequence joins TRBV30 and TRBJ2-3; 14 positions agree with TRBD2. The CDR3 spans 18 residues. Germline CDR1 and CDR2: GTSNPN and SVGIG (reference sequence). Trimming took 2 bases from V and 2 from J; bases not matched to a gene: 9. The CDR3 spells CAWSSGTSGSGPTDTQYF. Written as DNA, the CDR3 is TGTGCCTGGAGTTCCGGGACTAGCGGGAGTGGTCCCACAGATACGCAGTATTTT. Full variable domain (remainder filled in from reference TRBV30 and TRBJ2-3): SQTIHQWPATLVQPVGSPLSLECTVEGTSNPNLYWYRQAAGRGLQLLFYSVGIGQISSEVPQNLSASRPQDRQFILSSKKLLLSDSGFYLCAWSSGTSGSGPTDTQYFGPGTRLTVL.

The gene calls are TRBV19 and TRBJ1-1, with 7 nucleotides matching TRBD1. Germline values: CDR1 LNHDA, CDR2 SQIVND (reference sequence). This CDR3 spans 14 amino acids. V lost 4 bases to trimming and J lost 4 bases; unmatched junction nucleotides: 6. As DNA, the CDR3 is TGTGCCAGTAGTAGACAGGGAGGTGGCACTGAAGCTTTCTTT. Translated, it gives CASSRQGGGTEAFF. Combining the CDR3 with reference TRBV19 and TRBJ1-1 gives the whole variable domain DGGITQSPKYLFRKEGQNVTLSCEQNLNHDAMYWYRQDPGQGLRLIYYSQIVNDFQKGDIAEGYSVSREKKESFPLTVTSAQKNPTAFYLCASSRQGGGTEAFFGQGTRLTVV.